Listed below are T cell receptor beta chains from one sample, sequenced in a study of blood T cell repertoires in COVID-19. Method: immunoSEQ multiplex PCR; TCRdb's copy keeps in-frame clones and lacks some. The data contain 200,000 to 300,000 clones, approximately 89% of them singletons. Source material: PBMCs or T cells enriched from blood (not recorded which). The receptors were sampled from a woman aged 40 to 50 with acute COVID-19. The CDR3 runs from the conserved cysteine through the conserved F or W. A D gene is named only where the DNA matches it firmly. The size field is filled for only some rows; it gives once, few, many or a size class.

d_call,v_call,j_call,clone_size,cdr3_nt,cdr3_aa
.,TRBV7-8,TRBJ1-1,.,TGTGCCAGCAGCTTATTCATGGCCGACACTGAAGCTTTCTTT,CASSLFMADTEAFF
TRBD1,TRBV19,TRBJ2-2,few,TGTGCCAGCGGGACAGGGAATACCGGGGAGCTGTTTTTT,CASGTGNTGELFF
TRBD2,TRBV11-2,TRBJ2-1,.,TGTGCCAGCAGCACCAAAGCGGGGCCCCCGTACAATGAGCAGTTCTTC,CASSTKAGPPYNEQFF
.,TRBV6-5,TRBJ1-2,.,TGTGCCAGCAGTTACTCGGCAGGCGACTATGGCTACACCTTC,CASSYSAGDYGYTF
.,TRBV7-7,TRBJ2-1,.,TGTGCTAGCAGCTTAGGAGCGGACAATGAGCAGTTCTTC,CASSLGADNEQFF
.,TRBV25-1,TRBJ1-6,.,TGTGCCAGCAGTGAATCACTGTCACCCCTCCACTTT,CASSESLSPLHF
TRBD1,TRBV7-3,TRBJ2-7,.,TGTGCCAGCAGCCTCATGACAGGGTCTGACGAGCAGTACTTC,CASSLMTGSDEQYF
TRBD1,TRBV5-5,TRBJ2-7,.,TGTGCCAGCAGCACTTGGACAGGGAGCCCCTACGAGCAGTACTTC,CASSTWTGSPYEQYF
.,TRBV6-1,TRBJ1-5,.,TGTGCCAGCAGTGAATCAGGAGGCCATGGTCAGCCCCAGCATTTT,CASSESGGHGQPQHF
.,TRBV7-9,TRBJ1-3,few,TGTGCCAGCATGGGGCCAATTGGAAACACCATATATTTT,CASMGPIGNTIYF
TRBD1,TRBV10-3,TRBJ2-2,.,TGTGCCATGGGGACAGGGTTGGGCACCGGGGAGCTGTTTTTT,CAMGTGLGTGELFF
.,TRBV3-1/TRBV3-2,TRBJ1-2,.,TGTGCCAGCAGCCAAGACCAAAATAACTATGGCTACACCTTC,CASSQDQNNYGYTF
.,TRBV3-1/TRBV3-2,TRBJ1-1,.,TGTGCCAGCAGCCAATCATGGGGGGTGAACACTGAAGCTTTCTTT,CASSQSWGVNTEAFF
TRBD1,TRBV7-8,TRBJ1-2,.,TGTGCCAGCAGCTTAGAGGGACAGAGCTATGGCTACACCTTC,CASSLEGQSYGYTF
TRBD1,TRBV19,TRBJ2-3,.,TGTGCCAGTAGTATAGGACAGGGGGATTTCTTCACAGATACGCAGTATTTT,CASSIGQGDFFTDTQYF
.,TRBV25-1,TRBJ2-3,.,TGTGCCAGCAGTGACACGGGACAGCTAGCGGATACGCAGTATTTT,CASSDTGQLADTQYF
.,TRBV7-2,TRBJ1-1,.,TGTGCCAGCAGCTACACCGGGTCCACTGAAGCTTTCTTT,CASSYTGSTEAFF
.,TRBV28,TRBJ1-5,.,TGTGCCAGCAGTTTATTACGTCGGGAGAATCAGCCCCAGCATTTT,CASSLLRRENQPQHF
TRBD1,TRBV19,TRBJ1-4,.,TGTGCCAGTAGCGGACAGGCTCTCGGAAGTGAAAAACTGTTTTTT,CASSGQALGSEKLFF
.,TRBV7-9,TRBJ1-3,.,TGTGCCAGCAGCTTGCAGGGCCCTGGAAACACCATATATTTT,CASSLQGPGNTIYF
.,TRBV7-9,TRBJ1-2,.,TGTGCCAGCAGCTTCGCAGGGGACTATGGCTACACCTTC,CASSFAGDYGYTF
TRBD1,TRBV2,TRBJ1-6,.,TGTGCCAGCAGGTCGGGACAGGGGGCGCGCTCACCCCTCCACTTT,CASRSGQGARSPLHF
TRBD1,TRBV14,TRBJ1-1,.,TGTGCCAGCAGCCAATTGGGACAGGGACTTTACACTGAAGCTTTCTTT,CASSQLGQGLYTEAFF
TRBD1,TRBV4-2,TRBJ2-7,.,TGTGCCAGCAGCCAAGACTGGACAGGGGGCTACGAGCAGTACTTC,CASSQDWTGGYEQYF
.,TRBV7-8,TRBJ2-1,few,TGTGCCAGCAGCTTAGGTCCGGGAGAGGTTTATGAGCAGTTCTTC,CASSLGPGEVYEQFF
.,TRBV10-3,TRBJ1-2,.,TGTGCCATCAGTGAGTCAACAGAAAACTATGGCTACACCTTC,CAISESTENYGYTF
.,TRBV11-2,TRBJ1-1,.,TGTGCCAGCAGCTTCCGGACAGAGGCTGAAGCTTTCTTT,CASSFRTEAEAFF
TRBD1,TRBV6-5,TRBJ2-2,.,TGTGCCAGCAGAGGGACAGGGCGGACCGGGGAGCTGTTTTTT,CASRGTGRTGELFF